This T cell receptor beta chain emerged from a study of long-term antiretroviral therapy in people with HIV. The CDR3 consists of 15 residues. Germline lookup yields CDR1 SGHDT and CDR2 YYEEEE. Trimming stripped 0 bases from V and 2 bases from J, with 9 bases between. At survey level, the immunoSEQ assay was run in its v3.0 version. Samples were sequenced targeting about 35,000-50,000 T-cell genomes each. Sequenced by immunoSEQ multiplex PCR; TCRdb stores in-frame clones only, minus some. The top ten clones hold 3.5% to 5.5% of a sample with roughly 23,000 clones, about four fifths of them seen once. Concerning this clone: No antigen is known for it.

Study conclusions and caveats: Controls showed broader CDR3 length ranges than did the HIV repertoires.

This sequence was found in a man aged 25-45 years with HIV. The starting material was unsorted PBMCs, obtained 5.9 years after starting antiretroviral therapy. The V gene is TRBV5-6, the J gene TRBJ2-1; D ambiguous. This CDR3 is CASSLERAAYNEQFF. CDR3 nucleotides: TGTGCCAGCAGCTTGGAACGAGCCGCCTACAATGAGCAGTTCTTC.